The sequence of this TCR beta chain was determined in a study of STAT5B mutations in CD4+ large granular lymphocyte leukemia (dated by TCRdb to 2022 to 2024). Regarding the complete study: Among the healthy controls, the CDR3 'QG' motif was associated with a particular HLA allele. TCRbeta repertoires of CD4+ T-cell large granular lymphocyte leukemia patients were compared with those of healthy blood donors. The purity of purified fractions was confirmed by flow cytometry on FACSCanto II or FACSVerse to exceed 95% among lymphocytes.

CDR1 and CDR2, per the germline V gene, are SGHVS and FQNEAQ. V is shortened by 5 bases, J by 6 bases, and the region joining them spans 19 bases. Counted from cysteine to phenylalanine, this CDR3 has 15 amino acids. CDR3 DNA is the only sequence kept; it has 45 bases, read in frame from the first base. The research as a whole found: Compared with healthy CD4+ repertoires, CD4-sorted patient repertoires appeared more clonal, and this difference remained even after the putative leukemic clones were removed. The data were not HLA-matched, and the relatively small sample size could explain the higher clonality seen in CD4+ compared with CD8+ T-LGLL. Enrichment of TRBV06-family usage was observed among the top patient clones (8/27) relative to healthy controls (2/35). Main leukemic clonotypes were private to each patient, although approximately 25% of the main leukemic clonotypes were found at low frequency in the non-leukemic repertoires of other patients.

The healthy control group was made up of around 40 blood donors, and the Finnish Red Cross blood service supplied their buffy coats. All TCR-sequenced material derived from peripheral blood: patient blood samples and healthy donor buffy coats. Ficoll-Hypaque gradient centrifugation was used to isolate peripheral blood mononuclear cells. CD4+ cells were magnetically purified from the buffy coats of healthy controls. Genomic DNA was extracted using the Gentra Puregene Cell and Tissue kit, and a Qubit 2.0 fluorometer was used to quantify it. Comments on this clone: No antigen is known for it. No base-level quality is on record; no much larger clone is a single base apart.

The immunoSEQ assay at survey resolution was used to sequence TCRbeta rearrangements from genomic DNA. The original pipeline was this. A lowest detectable productive clonotype frequency of 2.59 x 10-5 was observed in the TCR sequencing data. Only productive TCRbeta rearrangements, defined as complete and in-frame sequences, were included in the analyses. Sample clonality was computed as Simpson clonality in the immunoSEQ Analyzer version 3.0. Based on frequency, clones were grouped as very rare, small, medium, large (1-20%) or hyperexpanded (>20%). Generation probabilities were estimated with OLGA 1.2.3, V-gene circos plots were generated with VDJtools, specificities were searched for in VDJdb, and CDR3 motifs were identified with GLIPH. TCRdb obtained this table from immuneACCESS and retained in-frame rearrangements with V and J assigned. These tables miss some clones; where compared with another copy, unresolved V genes account for less than half of the shortfall, and the remainder is unexplained. V, J and clone size were drawn from that table, and D and trimming were deduced from the DNA. The sample yields about 34,000 clones; about 91% were counted once. Of the sample, 0.95% to 1% is held by the ten largest clones.

The sample consisted of CD4+ T cells from blood buffy coats. The V and J segments used are TRBV7-8 and TRBJ1-1; the D gene is perhaps TRBD1, on 5 matching bases. This TCR came from a human donor in good health. The CDR3 region: CASSGPGLGPPEAFF. The nucleotide sequence is TGTGCCAGCAGCGGACCGGGACTTGGTCCCCCTGAAGCTTTCTTT.